Reported below is one TCR beta chain. Template switching added a universal primer site, and cDNA bore unique molecular identifiers. TCRdb used MiXCR to reprocess the 5' RACE reads, holding one entry per CDR3 protein. Here the sample spans approximately 230,000 distinct CDR3 sequences, approximately 5.9% being singletons. The data were taken from a study of identical twins. The J segment lost 4 bases and the V segment lost 4 bases, leaving 9 bases of the junction unmatched. Germline assignment: CDR1 SGHRS and CDR2 YFSETQ. The CDR3 length is 16 residues. The same sample was also used in a study of T cells expressing NK-cell markers.

The clonotype was recovered from a young woman in good health. Sequenced: CD8+ T cells sorted from blood. The chain uses TRBV5-1 and TRBJ1-1; 11 positions match TRBD1. This CDR3 is CASSGPGTGGLTEAFF. The DNA for the CDR3 is TGCGCCAGCAGCGGCCCCGGGACAGGGGGTCTCACTGAAGCTTTCTTT.